This note documents a single TCR beta chain sequence. Antigen: not known. This sample is part of a study of ipilimumab plus nivolumab after autologous stem cell transplantation. Whole-study context: Median doses per patient: a few ipilimumab, about 8 nivolumab.

Produced via immunoSEQ multiplex PCR; TCRdb's table is partial and in-frame only. The sample has some 10,000 clones, around four fifths seen once. From germline, CDR1 is KGHSH and CDR2 LQKENI. The CDR3 contains 15 residues. V lost 1 base, J lost 7 bases, and 8 bases stayed unmatched. Starting 14 to 28 days after autologous transplant, ipilimumab 1 mg/kg was given. Dosing: nivolumab 3 mg/kg IV, weeks 1, 4, 7, 10, then every two weeks to week 26. Points from the study as a whole: Authors suggest TCR repertoire, Treg phenotype and gut microbiota support further study.

The V call is TRBV18, the J call TRBJ2-7; 9 bases agree with TRBD2. This receptor was taken from a male donor with diffuse large B-cell lymphoma. The source was PBMCs, collected in a trial of ipilimumab plus nivolumab as post-transplant consolidation. The CDR3, as DNA: TGTGCCAGCTCACCACAGCTAGCGGGGAGGGAAGAGCAGTACTTC. This sequence encodes CASSPQLAGREEQYF.